This paragraph covers one T cell receptor beta chain sequence. These data originate in a study of T cells expressing NK-cell markers. The overall study: Repertoire data for TCR beta were derived from sorted T cells (CD3+CD56+NKG2C+, CD3+CD56+NKG2C- and CD3+CD56-NKG2C+).

The germline gives CDR1 MGHRA, CDR2 YSYEKL. This CDR3 has 16 amino acids. TCRdb re-called the 5' RACE reads, yielding one record per CDR3 amino acid sequence without DNA. The listing records tens of thousands of distinct CDR3 sequences. The chain carries TRBV4-1 and TRBJ2-1; TCRdb reports TRBD2, a call that lacks DNA to check it against. The receptor was derived from a woman between 18 and 70 years old in good health. Sequenced material: blood T cells: a sorted CD56 or NKG2C T cell subset, CD4+ or CD8+ T cells, or bulk PBMC T cells (not recorded which). The CDR3 loop is CASSPPGGGEVGEQFF.